What follows describes a single T cell receptor beta chain. Germline values: CDR1 SGHTA, CDR2 FQGNSA. CDR3 length equals 15 residues. V trimming: 2 bases; J trimming: 2 bases; junction bases outside the gene matches: 3. Per the original data handling: Researchers report that nucleated cell counts were estimated from reference gene primer amplification. TCRdb's copy holds only in-frame clones and misses some; the assay was immunoSEQ multiplex PCR. The D gene and trimming were derived from the DNA, and the V and J assignments and clone size from that table. The sample lists about 180,000 clones, around 80% seen once, with 17% in the top ten. Cohort 3 recovery required two negative PCRs, clearance, or symptom resolution. The data stem from a study of blood T cell repertoires in COVID-19. Study in general: From the United States, Italy and Spain came samples of acute and convalescent COVID-19.

This TCR came from a woman aged 50 to 60 who had recovered from COVID-19. This sequence joins TRBV7-2 and TRBJ1-5; 7 positions match TRBD1. Sequenced material: PBMCs or T cells enriched from blood (not recorded which). This chain's CDR3 is CASSLRQGGNQPQHF. CDR3 nucleotides: TGTGCCAGCAGCTTACGTCAGGGGGGCAATCAGCCCCAGCATTTT.